These 5 T cell receptor beta chains were all obtained from the same sample, sequenced in a study of radiotherapy plus CTLA-4 blockade in lung cancer. Only in-frame clones appear in the TCRdb table, and some are missing; sequencing was by immunoSEQ multiplex PCR. The profile shows 75,000 or so clones, roughly 80% of them singletons. This material consisted of peripheral blood, taken from a patient treated with radiotherapy plus ipilimumab. Receptor source: a human donor with non-small cell lung cancer who had a complete response to radiotherapy plus ipilimumab.

The genes are TRBV11-2 and TRBJ1-1; D gene ambiguous. The CDR3 is 14 amino acids. V dropped 1 base and J dropped 0 bases, with 6 bases sitting between them. Germline V CDR1 and CDR2: SGHAT, FQNNGV. The CDR3 nucleotides are TGTGCCAGCAGCTTAGTAAGAGTGAACACTGAAGCTTTCTTT. Amino acid sequence: CASSLVRVNTEAFF.

The chain combines TRBV6-5 with TRBJ1-3; maybe TRBD1 (5 bases). Trimming stripped 2 bases from V and 2 bases from J, with 10 bases between. There are 15 residues in the CDR3. Germline lookup yields CDR1 MNHEY and CDR2 SVGAGI. The CDR3 nucleotides are TGTGCCAGCAGTTACCGGGGGGGGACTGGAAACACCATATATTTT. Its protein is CASSYRGGTGNTIYF.

This clone came up once. This sequence joins TRBV7-2 and TRBJ1-2; the D gene is possibly TRBD1 (6 bases). CDR1 SGHTA and CDR2 FQGNSA come from the germline V gene. There are 13 residues in the CDR3. Between the trimmed V and J ends, which lost 7 bases and 6 bases, there was a span of 15 bases. The chain's CDR3 is CASIDRSSDGYTF. DNA of the CDR3: TGTGCCAGCATCGACAGGAGTAGCGATGGCTACACCTTC.

The rearrangement links TRBV5-1 to TRBJ2-5; D perhaps matches TRBD2 (6 bases). The length of the CDR3 is 15 residues. V lost 4 bases, J lost 1 base, and 14 bases lay in between. The germline V gene encodes CDR1 SGHRS and CDR2 YFSETQ. The chain's CDR3 is CASSKAPSAQETQYF. In DNA, the CDR3 is TGCGCCAGCAGCAAGGCCCCTAGCGCCCAAGAGACCCAGTACTTC.

The chain combines TRBV7-2 with TRBJ1-2; D unresolved. This CDR3 is built from 13 residues. V lost 2 bases to trimming and J lost 6 bases, with 10 bases between them. Germline lookup yields CDR1 SGHTA and CDR2 FQGNSA. The CDR3 loop is CASSLSYQNGYTF. The CDR3 DNA reads as TGTGCCAGCAGCTTATCGTATCAAAATGGCTACACCTTC. Using reference TRBV7-2 and TRBJ1-2 for the parts outside the CDR3, the full variable domain is GAGVSQSPSNKVTEKGKDVELRCDPISGHTALYWYRQSLGQGLEFLIYFQGNSAPDKSGLPSDRFSAERTGGSVSTLTIQRTQQEDSAVYLCASSLSYQNGYTFGSGTRLTVV.